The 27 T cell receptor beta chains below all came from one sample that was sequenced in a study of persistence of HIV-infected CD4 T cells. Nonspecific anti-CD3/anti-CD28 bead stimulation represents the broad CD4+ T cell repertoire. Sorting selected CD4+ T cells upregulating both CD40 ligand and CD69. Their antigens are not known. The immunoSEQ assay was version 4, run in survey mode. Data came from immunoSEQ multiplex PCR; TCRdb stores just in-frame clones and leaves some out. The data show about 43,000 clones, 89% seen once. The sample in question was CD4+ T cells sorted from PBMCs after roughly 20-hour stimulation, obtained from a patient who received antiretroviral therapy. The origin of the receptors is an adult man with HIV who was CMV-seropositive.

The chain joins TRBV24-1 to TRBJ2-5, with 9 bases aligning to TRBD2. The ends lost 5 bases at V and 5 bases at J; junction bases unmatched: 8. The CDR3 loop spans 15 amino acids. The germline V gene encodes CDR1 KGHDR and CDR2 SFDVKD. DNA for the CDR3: TGTGCCACCAGTGTTCGGCGGGGGGGCCACGAGACCCAGTACTTC. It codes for CATSVRRGGHETQYF.

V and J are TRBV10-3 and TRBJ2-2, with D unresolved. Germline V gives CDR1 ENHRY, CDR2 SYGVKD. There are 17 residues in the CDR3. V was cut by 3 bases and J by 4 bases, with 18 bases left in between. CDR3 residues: CAISDPKGSLSTGELFF. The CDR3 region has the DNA TGTGCCATCAGTGACCCGAAAGGGTCCCTTAGCACCGGGGAGCTGTTTTTT.

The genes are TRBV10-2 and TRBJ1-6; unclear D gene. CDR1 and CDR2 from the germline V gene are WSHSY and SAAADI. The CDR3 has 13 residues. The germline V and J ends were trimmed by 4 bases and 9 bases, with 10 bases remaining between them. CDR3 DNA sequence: TGCGCCAGCAGTGCCCAGGACCGTTCACCCCTCCACTTT. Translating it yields CASSAQDRSPLHF.

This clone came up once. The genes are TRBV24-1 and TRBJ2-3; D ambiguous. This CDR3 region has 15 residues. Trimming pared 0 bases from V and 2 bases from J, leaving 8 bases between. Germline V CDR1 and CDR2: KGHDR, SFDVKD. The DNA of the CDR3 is TGTGCCACCAGTGATTTGAACAGACACACAGATACGCAGTATTTT. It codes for CATSDLNRHTDTQYF.

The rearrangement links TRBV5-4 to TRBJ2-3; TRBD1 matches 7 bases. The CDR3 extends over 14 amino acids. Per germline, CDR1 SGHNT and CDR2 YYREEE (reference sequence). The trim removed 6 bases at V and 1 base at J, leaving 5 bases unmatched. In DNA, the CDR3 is TGTGCCAGCACCCGGGACAGACGCACAGATACGCAGTATTTT. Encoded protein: CASTRDRRTDTQYF.

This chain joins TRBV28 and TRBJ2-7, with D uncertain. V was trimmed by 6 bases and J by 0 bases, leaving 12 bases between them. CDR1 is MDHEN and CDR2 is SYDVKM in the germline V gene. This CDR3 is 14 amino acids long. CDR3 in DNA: TGTGCCAGCAGCCCCGGTAGGCCCTCCTACGAGCAGTACTTC. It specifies CASSPGRPSYEQYF.

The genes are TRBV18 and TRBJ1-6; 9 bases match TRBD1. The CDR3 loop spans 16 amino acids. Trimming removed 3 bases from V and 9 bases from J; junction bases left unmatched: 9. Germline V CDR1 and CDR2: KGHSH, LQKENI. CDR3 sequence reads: CASSPSPGQGSSPLHF. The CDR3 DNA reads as TGTGCCAGCTCACCTTCACCGGGACAGGGAAGTTCACCCCTCCACTTT.

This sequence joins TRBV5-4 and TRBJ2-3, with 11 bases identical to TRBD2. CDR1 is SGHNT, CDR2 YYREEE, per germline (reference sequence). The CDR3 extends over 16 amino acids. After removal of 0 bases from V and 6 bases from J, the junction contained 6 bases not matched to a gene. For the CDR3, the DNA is TGTGCCAGCAGCTTGGAGGCTAGCGGGGGGCGCGATACGCAGTATTTT. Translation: CASSLEASGGRDTQYF.

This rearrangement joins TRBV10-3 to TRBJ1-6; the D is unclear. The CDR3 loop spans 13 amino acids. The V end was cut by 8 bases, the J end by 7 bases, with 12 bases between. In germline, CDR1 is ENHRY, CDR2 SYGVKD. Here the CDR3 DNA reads TGTGCCATCCGCGACGGGTCGAATTCACCCCTCCACTTT. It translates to CAIRDGSNSPLHF.

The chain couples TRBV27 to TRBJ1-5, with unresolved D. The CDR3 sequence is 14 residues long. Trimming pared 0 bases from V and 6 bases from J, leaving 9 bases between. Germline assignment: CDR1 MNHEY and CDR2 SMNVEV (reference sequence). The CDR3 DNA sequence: TGTGCCAGCAGTTTATCGTTCAAAAGTCAGCCCCAGCATTTT. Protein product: CASSLSFKSQPQHF.

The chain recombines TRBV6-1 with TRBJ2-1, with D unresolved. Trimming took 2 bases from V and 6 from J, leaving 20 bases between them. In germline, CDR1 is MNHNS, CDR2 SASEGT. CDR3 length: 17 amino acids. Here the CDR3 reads CASSESLDRVSFNEQFF. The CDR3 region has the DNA TGTGCCAGCAGTGAATCCCTTGATAGGGTGTCTTTCAATGAGCAGTTCTTC.

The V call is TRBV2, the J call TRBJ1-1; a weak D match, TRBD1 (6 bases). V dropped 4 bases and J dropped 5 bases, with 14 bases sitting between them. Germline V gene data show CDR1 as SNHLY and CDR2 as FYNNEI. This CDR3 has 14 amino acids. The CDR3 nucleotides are TGTGCCAGCAGTGGCAGGGGCCAGAGGACTGAAGCTTTCTTT. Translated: CASSGRGQRTEAFF.

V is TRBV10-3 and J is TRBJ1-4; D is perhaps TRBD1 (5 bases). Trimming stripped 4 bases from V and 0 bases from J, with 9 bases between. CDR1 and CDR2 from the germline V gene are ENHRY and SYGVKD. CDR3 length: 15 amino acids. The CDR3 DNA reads TGTGCCATCAGTGGGGGCAGTGCAACTAATGAAAAACTGTTTTTT. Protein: CAISGGSATNEKLFF.

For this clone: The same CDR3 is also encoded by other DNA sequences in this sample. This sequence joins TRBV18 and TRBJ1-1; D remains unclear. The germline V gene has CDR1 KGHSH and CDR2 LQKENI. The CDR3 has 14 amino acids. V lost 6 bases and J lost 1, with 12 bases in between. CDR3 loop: CASSPRVENTEAFF. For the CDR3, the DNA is TGTGCCAGCTCCCCCAGAGTCGAGAACACTGAAGCTTTCTTT.

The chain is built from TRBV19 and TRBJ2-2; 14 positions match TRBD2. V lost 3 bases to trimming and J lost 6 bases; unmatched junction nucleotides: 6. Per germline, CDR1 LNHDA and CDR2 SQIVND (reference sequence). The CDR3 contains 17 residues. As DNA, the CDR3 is TGTGCCAGTAGTATGAGGACTAGCGGGGGGCCTCCCGGGGAGCTGTTTTTT. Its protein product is CASSMRTSGGPPGELFF.

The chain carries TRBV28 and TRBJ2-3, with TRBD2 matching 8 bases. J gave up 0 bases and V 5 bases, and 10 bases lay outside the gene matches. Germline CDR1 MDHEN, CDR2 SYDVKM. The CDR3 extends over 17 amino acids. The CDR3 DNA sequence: TGTGCCAGCAGTCGACTCGGGGGGGCCAGGAGCACAGATACGCAGTATTTT. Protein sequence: CASSRLGGARSTDTQYF. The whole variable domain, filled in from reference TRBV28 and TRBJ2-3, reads DVKVTQSSRYLVKRTGEKVFLECVQDMDHENMFWYRQDPGLGLRLIYFSYDVKMKEKGDIPEGYSVSREKKERFSLILESASTNQTSMYLCASSRLGGARSTDTQYFGPGTRLTVL.

CDR3 region: CASSLGSRLSYEQYF. CDR3 nucleotide sequence: TGTGCCAGCTCACTAGGCAGTCGGCTCTCCTACGAGCAGTACTTC. This sequence joins TRBV18 and TRBJ2-7; the D is unclear. Germline values: CDR1 KGHSH, CDR2 LQKENI. Trimming left V 4 bases short and J 0 bases short, with 13 bases between. The CDR3 runs to 15 residues.

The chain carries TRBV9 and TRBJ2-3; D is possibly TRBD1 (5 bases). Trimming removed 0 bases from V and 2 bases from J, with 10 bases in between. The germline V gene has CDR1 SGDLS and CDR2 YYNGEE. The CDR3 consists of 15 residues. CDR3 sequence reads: CASSVARGHTDTQYF. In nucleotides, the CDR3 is TGTGCCAGCAGCGTAGCTCGCGGACACACAGATACGCAGTATTTT.

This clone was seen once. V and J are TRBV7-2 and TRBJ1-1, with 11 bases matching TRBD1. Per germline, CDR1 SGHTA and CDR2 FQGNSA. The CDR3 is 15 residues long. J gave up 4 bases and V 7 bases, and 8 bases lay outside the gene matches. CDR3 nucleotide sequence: TGTGCCAGCACCTCCTCCGGGACAGGGGGCACTGAAGCTTTCTTT. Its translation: CASTSSGTGGTEAFF.

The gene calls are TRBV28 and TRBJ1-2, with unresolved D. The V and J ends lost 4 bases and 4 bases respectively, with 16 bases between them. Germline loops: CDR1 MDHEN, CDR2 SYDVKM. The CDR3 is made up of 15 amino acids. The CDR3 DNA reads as TGTGCCAGCAGTTCCCTACTACAGCTCTTCTATGGCTACACCTTC. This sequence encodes CASSSLLQLFYGYTF.

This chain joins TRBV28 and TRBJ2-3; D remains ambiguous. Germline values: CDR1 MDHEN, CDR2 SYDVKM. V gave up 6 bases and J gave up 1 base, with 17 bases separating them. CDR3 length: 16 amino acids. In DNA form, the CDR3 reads TGTGCCAGCAGCTCCCCTCTCGGCGGACGCACAGATACGCAGTATTTT. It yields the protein CASSSPLGGRTDTQYF.

Here the CDR3 reads CATSTVNTEAFF. The CDR3, as DNA: TGTGCCACCAGCACGGTGAACACTGAAGCTTTCTTT. V gene TRBV15 combines with J gene TRBJ1-1; unclear D gene. Germline V gene data show CDR1 as LNHNV and CDR2 as YYDKDF (reference sequence). The CDR3 runs 12 residues. V lost 4 bases to trimming and J lost 0 bases, with 3 bases between them.

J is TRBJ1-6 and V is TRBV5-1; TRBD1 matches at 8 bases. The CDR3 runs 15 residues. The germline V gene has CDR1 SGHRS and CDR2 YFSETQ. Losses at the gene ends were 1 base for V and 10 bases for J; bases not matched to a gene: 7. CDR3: CASSLTGGASSPLHF. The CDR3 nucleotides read TGCGCCAGCAGCTTGACAGGGGGTGCTTCGTCACCCCTCCACTTT.

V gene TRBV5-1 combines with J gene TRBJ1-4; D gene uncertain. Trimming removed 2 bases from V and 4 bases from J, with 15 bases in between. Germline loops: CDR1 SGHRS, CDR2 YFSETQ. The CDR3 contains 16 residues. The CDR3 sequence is CASSFDTGRSNEKLFF. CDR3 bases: TGCGCCAGCAGCTTTGATACCGGACGGAGTAATGAAAAACTGTTTTTT. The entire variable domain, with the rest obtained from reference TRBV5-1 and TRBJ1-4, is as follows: KAGVTQTPRYLIKTRGQQVTLSCSPISGHRSVSWYQQTPGQGLQFLFEYFSETQRNKGNFPGRFSGRQFSNSRSEMNVSTLELGDSALYLCASSFDTGRSNEKLFFGSGTQLSVL.

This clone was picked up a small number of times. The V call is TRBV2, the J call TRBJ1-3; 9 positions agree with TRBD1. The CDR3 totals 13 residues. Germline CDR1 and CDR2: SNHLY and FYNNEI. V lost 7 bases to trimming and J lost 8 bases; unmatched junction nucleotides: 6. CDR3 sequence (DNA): TGTGCCAGCACCACAGGGGGCCGGGACACCATATATTTT. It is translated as CASTTGGRDTIYF.

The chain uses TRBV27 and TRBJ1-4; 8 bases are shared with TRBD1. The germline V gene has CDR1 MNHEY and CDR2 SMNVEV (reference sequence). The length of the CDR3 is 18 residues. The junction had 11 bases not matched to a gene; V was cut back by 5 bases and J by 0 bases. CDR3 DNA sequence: TGTGCCAGCAGTCCCCTAAGGACAGGGTACTCAACTAATGAAAAACTGTTTTTT. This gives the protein CASSPLRTGYSTNEKLFF. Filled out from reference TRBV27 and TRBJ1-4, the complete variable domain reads EAQVTQNPRYLITVTGKKLTVTCSQNMNHEYMSWYRQDPGLGLRQIYYSMNVEVTDKGDVPEGYKVSRKEKRNFPLILESPSPNQTSLYFCASSPLRTGYSTNEKLFFGSGTQLSVL.

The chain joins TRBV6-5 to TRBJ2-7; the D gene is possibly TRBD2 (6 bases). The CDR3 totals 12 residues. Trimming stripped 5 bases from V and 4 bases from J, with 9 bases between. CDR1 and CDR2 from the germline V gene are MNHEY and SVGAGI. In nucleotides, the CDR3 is TGTGCCAGCAGTCAGACTAGTTACGAGCAGTACTTC. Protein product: CASSQTSYEQYF.